This is a list of T cell receptor beta chains from one sample in a study of blood T cell repertoires in COVID-19. Profiled with immunoSEQ multiplex PCR; TCRdb holds only in-frame clones, not every one. The sample holds 58,000 or so clones, roughly 74% seen once. Source material: peripheral blood. The receptors originated from an elderly woman with acute or convalescent COVID-19. The CDR3 runs from the conserved cysteine through the conserved F or W. A D gene is named only where the DNA matches it firmly. A row's size may be missing; if present it is once, few, many or a size class.

size | D | V | CDR3
. | . | TRBV6-2/TRBV6-3 | CASSYPGRLAKNIQYF
. | . | TRBV2 | CATNRDTQYF
few | TRBD1 | TRBV5-8 | CASSIGQGNLYGYTF
. | TRBD1 | TRBV7-9 | CASSSSWGTGAFF
. | . | TRBV14 | CASSQSTGVGEQFF
. | . | TRBV19 | CASSRTGEPPLHF
many | . | TRBV7-2 | CASSHTGTEAFF
few | . | TRBV7-9 | CASSSSGGAGANVLTF
few | TRBD1 | TRBV5-6 | CASSRRQGNSPLHF
. | . | TRBV4-1 | CASSQGSPGQSTDTQYF
. | . | TRBV19 | CASSISTGTEAFF
. | . | TRBV28 | CASGVAGNTIYF
. | . | TRBV9 | CASSVLGTEAFF
. | . | TRBV5-1 | CASSLAPGFAEQFF
. | . | TRBV7-2 | CASSSLMRVGATQYF
once | TRBD1 | TRBV6-5 | CATIKDRLNTGELFF
. | . | TRBV28 | CASSLLAGVQPQHF
. | . | TRBV21-1 | CASSPWDRGPAGGRADTQYF
. | TRBD2 | TRBV7-2 | CASSLHRWEGTGELFF
few | . | TRBV7-8 | CASSRVPLGNTIYF
. | TRBD1 | TRBV7-2 | CASSSTGGQETQYF
. | TRBD2 | TRBV11-2 | CASSSVPGLAGGPKEQFF
. | . | TRBV5-1 | CASSSAGGYNEQFF
. | . | TRBV7-3 | CASSLAASTDTQYF
. | . | TRBV4-3 | CASSQEQGWNSPLHF
. | TRBD1 | TRBV15 | CATRAGQGGSPLHF
. | TRBD1 | TRBV6-5 | CASSRQGGEGYTF
. | TRBD1 | TRBV7-2 | CASSLATGATYEQYF
. | TRBD2 | TRBV4-1 | CASSQETSGRVGYEQYF
. | . | TRBV6-6 | CASSLGSTFTDTQYF
. | TRBD2 | TRBV3-1/TRBV3-2 | CASSQERTSAEQFF
. | TRBD1 | TRBV28 | CATTGGAGNTEAFF
. | . | TRBV7-2 | CASSRDTRSGNTIYF
once | . | TRBV6-2/TRBV6-3 | CASSFPVTNTGELFF
. | . | TRBV6-5 | CASSYSYSGSHEQFF
. | . | TRBV3-1/TRBV3-2 | CASSRQGGNQPQHF
. | . | TRBV11-3 | CASTEGERLGGTQYF
. | TRBD2 | TRBV5-1 | CASIPGLADTNEQFF
. | . | TRBV5-4 | CASSPDRDSYNSPLHF
. | TRBD1 | TRBV28 | CASSVPGTGFQPQHF
. | TRBD2 | TRBV20-1 | CSASRGLAGNQETQYF
. | TRBD1 | TRBV4-1 | CASSQDGTGGEKLFF